This TCR beta chain was profiled in a study of T-cell memory formation after mild COVID-19. Libraries for TCRalpha and TCRbeta carried sample barcodes and unique molecular identifiers via 5'RACE. Each CDR3 protein is one row after TCRdb ran MiXCR on the 5' RACE reads. The table includes approximately 150,000 distinct CDR3 sequences, approximately 21% detected once. CDR1 KGHSH and CDR2 LQKENI come from the germline V gene. The CDR3 sequence is 16 residues long. V was cut by 0 bases and J by 4 bases, with 14 bases left in between. Study-wide results and limits: Certain responding clones were present in pre-infection memory, suggesting participation of cross-reactive memory. Contracting clones localized mainly to CM and EM when CD4+ and mainly to EMRA when CD8+.

This clonotype was seen a few times. What it recognizes is unknown. The chain combines TRBV18 with TRBJ2-3; no firm D call. This sequence was found in an adult woman who had mild COVID-19 (a few samples of this study predate the infection). Cell type and time point are not known. The sequenced material came from PBMCs or a T cell subset sorted from them (not recorded which). The CDR3 sequence is CASSPPALGGADTQYF. In DNA form, the CDR3 reads TGTGCCAGCTCACCACCGGCTTTGGGTGGGGCAGATACGCAGTATTTT.